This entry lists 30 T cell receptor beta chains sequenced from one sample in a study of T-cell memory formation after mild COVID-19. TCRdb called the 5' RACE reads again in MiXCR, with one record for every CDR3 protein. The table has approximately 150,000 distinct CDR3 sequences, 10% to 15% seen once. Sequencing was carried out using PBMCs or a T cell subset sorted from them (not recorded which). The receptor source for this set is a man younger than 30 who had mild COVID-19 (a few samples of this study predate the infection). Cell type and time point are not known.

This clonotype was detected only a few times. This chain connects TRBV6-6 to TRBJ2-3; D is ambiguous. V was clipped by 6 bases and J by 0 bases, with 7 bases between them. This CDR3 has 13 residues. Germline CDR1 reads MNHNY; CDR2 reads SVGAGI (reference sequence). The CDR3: CASRPASTDTQYF. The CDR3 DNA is TGTGCCAGCAGGCCCGCTAGCACAGATACGCAGTATTTT.

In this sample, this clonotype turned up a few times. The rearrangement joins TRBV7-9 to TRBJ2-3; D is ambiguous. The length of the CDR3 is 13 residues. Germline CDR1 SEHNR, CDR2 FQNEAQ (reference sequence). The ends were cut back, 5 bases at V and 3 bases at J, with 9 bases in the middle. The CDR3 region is CASSISPTDTQYF. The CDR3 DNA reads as TGTGCCAGCAGCATATCCCCTACAGATACGCAGTATTTT.

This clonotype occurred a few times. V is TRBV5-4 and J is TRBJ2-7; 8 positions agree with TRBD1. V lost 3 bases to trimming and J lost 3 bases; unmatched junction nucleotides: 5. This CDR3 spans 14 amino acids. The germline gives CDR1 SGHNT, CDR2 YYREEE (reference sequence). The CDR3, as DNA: TGTGCCAGCAGCTCGAACAGGGGGGACTACGAGCAGTACGTC. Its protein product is CASSSNRGDYEQYV.

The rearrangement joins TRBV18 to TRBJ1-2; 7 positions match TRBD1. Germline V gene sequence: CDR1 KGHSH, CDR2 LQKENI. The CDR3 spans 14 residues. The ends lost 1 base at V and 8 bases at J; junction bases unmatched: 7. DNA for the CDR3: TGTGCCAGCTCACCACAGACAGGGTTTCTGGGCTACACCTTC. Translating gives CASSPQTGFLGYTF.

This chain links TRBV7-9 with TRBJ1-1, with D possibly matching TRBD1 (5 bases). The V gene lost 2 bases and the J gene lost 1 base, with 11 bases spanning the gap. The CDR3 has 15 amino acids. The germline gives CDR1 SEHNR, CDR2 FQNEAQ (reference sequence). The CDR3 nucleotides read TGTGCCAGCAGCTTAATTTCAGGGCCGAACACTGAAGCTTTCTTT. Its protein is CASSLISGPNTEAFF.

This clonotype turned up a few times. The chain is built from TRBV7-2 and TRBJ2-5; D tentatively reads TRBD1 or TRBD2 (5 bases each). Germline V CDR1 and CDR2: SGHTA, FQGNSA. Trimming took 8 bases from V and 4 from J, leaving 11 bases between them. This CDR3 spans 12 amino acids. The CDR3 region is CASHGGIETQYF. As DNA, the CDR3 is TGTGCCAGCCATGGGGGAATAGAGACCCAGTACTTC.

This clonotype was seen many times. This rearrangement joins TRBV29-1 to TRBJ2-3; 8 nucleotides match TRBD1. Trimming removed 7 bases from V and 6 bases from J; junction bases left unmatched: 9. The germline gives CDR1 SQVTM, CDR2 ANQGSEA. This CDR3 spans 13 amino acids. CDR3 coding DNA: TGCAGCGACAGGGGGGCCCGGGGTGATACGCAGTATTTT. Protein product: CSDRGARGDTQYF.

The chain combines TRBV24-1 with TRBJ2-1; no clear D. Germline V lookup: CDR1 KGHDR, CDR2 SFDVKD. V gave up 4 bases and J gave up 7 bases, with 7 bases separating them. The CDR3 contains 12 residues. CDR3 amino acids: CATSEVTNEQFF. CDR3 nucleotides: TGTGCCACCAGTGAGGTGACGAATGAGCAGTTCTTC.

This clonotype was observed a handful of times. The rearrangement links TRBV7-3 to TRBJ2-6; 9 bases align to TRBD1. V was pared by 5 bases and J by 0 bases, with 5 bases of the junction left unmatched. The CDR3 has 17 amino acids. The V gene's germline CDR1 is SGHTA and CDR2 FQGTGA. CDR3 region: CASSAQGAGSGANVLTF. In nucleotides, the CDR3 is TGTGCCAGCAGCGCACAGGGGGCTGGCTCTGGGGCCAACGTCCTGACTTTC.

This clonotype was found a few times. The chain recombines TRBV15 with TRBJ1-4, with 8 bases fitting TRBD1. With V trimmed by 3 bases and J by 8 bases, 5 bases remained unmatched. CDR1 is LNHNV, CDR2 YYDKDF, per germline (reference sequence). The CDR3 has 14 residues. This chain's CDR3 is CATSSGQGREKLFF. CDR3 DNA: TGTGCCACCAGCAGCGGACAGGGACGGGAAAAACTGTTTTTT.

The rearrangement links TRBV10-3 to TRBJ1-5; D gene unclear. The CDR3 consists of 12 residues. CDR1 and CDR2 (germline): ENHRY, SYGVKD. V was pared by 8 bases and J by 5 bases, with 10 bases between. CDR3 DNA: TGTGCCATCCCCAGGCTATATCAGCCCCAGCATTTT. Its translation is CAIPRLYQPQHF.

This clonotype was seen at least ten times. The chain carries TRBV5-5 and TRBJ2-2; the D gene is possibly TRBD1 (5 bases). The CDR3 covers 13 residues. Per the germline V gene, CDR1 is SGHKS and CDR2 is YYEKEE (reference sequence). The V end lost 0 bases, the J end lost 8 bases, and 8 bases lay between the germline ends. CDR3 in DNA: TGTGCCAGCAGCTTGGACAGGTGGGGGGAGCTGTTTTTT. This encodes CASSLDRWGELFF.

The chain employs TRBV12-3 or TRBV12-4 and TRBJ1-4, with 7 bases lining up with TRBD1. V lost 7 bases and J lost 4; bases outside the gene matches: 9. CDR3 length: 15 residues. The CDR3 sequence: CASTIGTAFNEKLFF. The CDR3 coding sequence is TGTGCCAGCACCATCGGGACAGCGTTTAATGAAAAACTGTTTTTT.

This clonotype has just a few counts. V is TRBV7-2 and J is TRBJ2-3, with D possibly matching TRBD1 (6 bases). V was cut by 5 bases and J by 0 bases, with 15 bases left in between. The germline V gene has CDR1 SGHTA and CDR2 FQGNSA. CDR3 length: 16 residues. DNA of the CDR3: TGTGCCAGCAGCCTTGACGGGACATCTAGCACAGATACGCAGTATTTT. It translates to CASSLDGTSSTDTQYF.

CDR3 bases: TGCAGCGTTTCCGGGACAAACTCTTATGGCTACACCTTC. Translation gives CSVSGTNSYGYTF. V usage is TRBV29-1 and J usage is TRBJ1-2; the D gene is possibly TRBD1 (6 bases). The length of the CDR3 is 13 residues. V lost 5 bases and J 5 bases, leaving 15 bases between the germline ends. CDR1 is SQVTM and CDR2 is ANQGSEA in the germline V gene.

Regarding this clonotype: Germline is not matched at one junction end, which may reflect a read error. The CDR3 bases are TGTGCCAGCAGCCAGACAGGGGACAATTCACCCCTCCGCTTT. Its translation: CASSQTGDNSPLRF. The genes are TRBV7-9 and TRBJ1-6; the match to TRBD1 covers 8 bases. The CDR3 totals 14 residues. CDR1 is SEHNR and CDR2 is FQNEAQ in the germline V gene (reference sequence).

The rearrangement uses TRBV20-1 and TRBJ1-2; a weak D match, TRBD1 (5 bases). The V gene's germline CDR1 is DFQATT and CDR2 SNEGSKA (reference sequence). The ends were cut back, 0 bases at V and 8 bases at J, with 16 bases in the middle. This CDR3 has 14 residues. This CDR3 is CSARENASGRGYTF. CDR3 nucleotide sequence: TGCAGTGCTAGAGAGAACGCATCGGGGCGCGGCTACACCTTC.

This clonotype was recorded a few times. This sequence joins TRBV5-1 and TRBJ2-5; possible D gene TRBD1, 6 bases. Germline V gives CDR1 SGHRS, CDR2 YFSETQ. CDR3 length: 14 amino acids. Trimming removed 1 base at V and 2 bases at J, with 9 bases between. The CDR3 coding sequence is TGCGCCAGCAGCTTGCTGGACAGACAAGAGACCCAGTACTTC. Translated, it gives CASSLLDRQETQYF.

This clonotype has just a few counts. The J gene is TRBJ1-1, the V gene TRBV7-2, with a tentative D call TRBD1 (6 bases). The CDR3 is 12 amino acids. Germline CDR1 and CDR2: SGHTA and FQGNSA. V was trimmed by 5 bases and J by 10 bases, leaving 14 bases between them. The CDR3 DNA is TGTGCCAGCAGCGCCGCCGGGACAACAGCTTTCTTT. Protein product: CASSAAGTTAFF.

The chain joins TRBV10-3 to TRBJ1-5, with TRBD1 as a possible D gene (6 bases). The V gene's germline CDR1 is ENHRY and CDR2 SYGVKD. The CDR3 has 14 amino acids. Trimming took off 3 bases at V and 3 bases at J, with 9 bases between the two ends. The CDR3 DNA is TGTGCCATCAGTGACGGACAGTCCAATCAGCCCCAGCATTTT. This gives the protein CAISDGQSNQPQHF.

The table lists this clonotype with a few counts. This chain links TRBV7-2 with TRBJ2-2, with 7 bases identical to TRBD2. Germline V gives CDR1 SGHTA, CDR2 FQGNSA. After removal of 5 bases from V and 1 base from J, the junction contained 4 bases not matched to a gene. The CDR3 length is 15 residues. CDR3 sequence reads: CASSPQRGNTGELFF. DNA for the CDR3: TGTGCCAGCAGCCCACAGCGGGGGAACACCGGGGAGCTGTTTTTT.

The CDR3 loop reads CASSLGQGGYEQYV. CDR3 in DNA: TGTGCCAGCAGTCTCGGACAGGGAGGCTACGAGCAGTACGTC. The chain employs TRBV5-4 and TRBJ2-7, with 8 positions matching TRBD1. The germline V gene encodes CDR1 SGHNT and CDR2 YYREEE (reference sequence). J gave up 3 bases and V 5 bases, and 7 bases lay outside the gene matches. This CDR3 is 14 amino acids long.

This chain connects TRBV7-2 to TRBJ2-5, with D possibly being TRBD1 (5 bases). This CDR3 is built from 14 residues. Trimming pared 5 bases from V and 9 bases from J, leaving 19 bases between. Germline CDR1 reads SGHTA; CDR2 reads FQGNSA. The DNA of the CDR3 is TGTGCCAGCAGCCCGGAGACCGGGCCCAGGGCCCAGTACTTC. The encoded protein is CASSPETGPRAQYF.

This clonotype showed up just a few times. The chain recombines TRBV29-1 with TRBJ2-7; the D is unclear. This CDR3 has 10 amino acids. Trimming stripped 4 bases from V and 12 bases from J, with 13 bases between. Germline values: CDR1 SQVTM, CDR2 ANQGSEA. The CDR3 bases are TGCAGCGTTGGCGAATTCCGCAGGTACTTC. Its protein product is CSVGEFRRYF.

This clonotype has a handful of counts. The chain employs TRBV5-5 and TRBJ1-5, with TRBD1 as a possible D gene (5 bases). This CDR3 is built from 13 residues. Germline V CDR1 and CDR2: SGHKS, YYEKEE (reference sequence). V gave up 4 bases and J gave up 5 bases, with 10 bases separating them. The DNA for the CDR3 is TGTGCCAGCAGCCCGGACACATATCAGCCCCAGCATTTT. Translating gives CASSPDTYQPQHF.

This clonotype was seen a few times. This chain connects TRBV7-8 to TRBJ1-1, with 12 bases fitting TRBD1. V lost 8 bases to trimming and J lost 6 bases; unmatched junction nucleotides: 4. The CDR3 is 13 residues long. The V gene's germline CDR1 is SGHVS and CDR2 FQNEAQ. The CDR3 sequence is CASAGQGASEAFF. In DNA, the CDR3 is TGTGCCAGCGCGGGACAGGGGGCCTCTGAAGCTTTCTTT.

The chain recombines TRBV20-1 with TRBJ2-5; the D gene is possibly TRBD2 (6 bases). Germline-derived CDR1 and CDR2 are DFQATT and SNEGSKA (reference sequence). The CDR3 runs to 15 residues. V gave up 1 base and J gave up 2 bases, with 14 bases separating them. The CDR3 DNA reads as TGCAGTGCTAGAGTTGCCCCCAGCGGGCAAGAGACCCAGTACTTC. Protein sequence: CSARVAPSGQETQYF.

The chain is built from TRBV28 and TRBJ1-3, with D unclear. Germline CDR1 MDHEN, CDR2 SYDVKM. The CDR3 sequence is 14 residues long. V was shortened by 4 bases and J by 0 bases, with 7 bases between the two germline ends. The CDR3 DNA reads TGTGCCAGCAGTTCCGACGGCTCTGGAAACACCATATATTTT. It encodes CASSSDGSGNTIYF.

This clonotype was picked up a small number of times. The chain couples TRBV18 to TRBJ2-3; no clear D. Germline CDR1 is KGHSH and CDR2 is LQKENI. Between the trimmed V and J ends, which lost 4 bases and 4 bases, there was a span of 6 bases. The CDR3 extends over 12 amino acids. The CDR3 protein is CASSRDPDTQYF. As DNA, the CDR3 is TGTGCCAGCTCACGCGACCCAGATACGCAGTATTTT.

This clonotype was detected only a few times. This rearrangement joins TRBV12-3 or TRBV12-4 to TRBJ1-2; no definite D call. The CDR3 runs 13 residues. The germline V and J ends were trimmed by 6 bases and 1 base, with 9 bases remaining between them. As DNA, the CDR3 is TGTGCCAGCAGCCAGATGATTAACTATGGCTACACCTTC. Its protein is CASSQMINYGYTF.